A single T cell receptor (beta chain) is shown here with its context. A few counts support this clonotype. Its binding antigen is unknown. Base qualities are not provided; no much larger clone lies one nucleotide away. The data derive from a study of T cell repertoires in cytomegalovirus infection (dated by TCRdb to the late 2010s). Turning to the overall study: Donor HLA type was relevant to the analysis, because carriage of CMV infection together with the matching HLA type was indicated by public TCR beta signatures.

From the cysteine up to the phenylalanine, the CDR3 has a length of 13 residues. Of all the DNA, just the CDR3 is kept, 39 bases in frame from base 1. CDR1 MNHEY and CDR2 SVGEGT were looked up in the germline V gene. V sheds 2 bases and J sheds 5 bases, leaving 7 bases between their ends. General findings and caveats noted by the study authors: In the ex vivo response, HLA-C-restricted CMV-specific TCR beta clonotypes were dominant, and in two of eight donors the single most frequent clonotype came from this HLA-C-restricted group. In both this cohort and an independent cohort of more than 350 donors, the cumulative frequency of public TCR beta family members distinguished carriers of CMV infection plus the relevant HLA type.

This sample was sequenced with an Illumina HiSeq 1500. TCRdb took the public reads, trimmed them with fastp at Q25, ran MiXCR for clone calling and kept in-frame beta chains. Duplicate CDR3 protein sequences are folded into a single record with the most common DNA and genes. This sample lists roughly 280,000 distinct CDR3 sequences; approximately 14% were detected once. The top ten constitute around 9% of the sample. The source of this sequence is a human donor in good health (CMV status not recorded). Some clones in this sample may be carry-over from other donors' samples. The V and J genes are TRBV6-2 or TRBV6-3 and TRBJ2-1; too little of a D gene remains to name it. The source material was PBMCs. The CDR3 corresponds to CASSYIANNEQFF. At the DNA level, the sequence is TGTGCCAGCAGTTACATCGCGAACAATGAGCAGTTCTTC.